The clone carrying this T cell receptor (beta chain) appeared once. Its specificity is unknown. Some clones are missing from TCRdb's copy, which holds only in-frame ones; the method was immunoSEQ multiplex PCR. This sample has 59,000 or so clones, with about 91% found just once. The sample's time point: baseline, week 1 (first vaccination visit). Treatment in this sample: pre-vaccination baseline after standard-of-care therapy. In every donor, the tumor was a new WHO grade 3 or 4 IDH1-mutant, ATRX-lost astrocytoma. This sample stems from a study of a mutant IDH1 vaccine in newly diagnosed glioma. Study as a whole: An approximately 62% male, around 40% female split and a mean age of approximately 38 years characterized treated patients. Patients got radiotherapy, temozolomide, or both beforehand, and most got both. Study-level findings and limits: Seemingly, pseudoprogression had no relation to changes in the top peripheral T cell clonotypes.

The CDR3 has 13 residues. V dropped 2 bases and J dropped 6 bases, with 10 bases sitting between them. Germline CDR1 is MNHEY and CDR2 is SMNVEV (reference sequence). Sequencing was performed on PBMCs, taken from a glioma patient treated with radiotherapy, temozolomide or both. The clonotype was recovered from a man between 45 and 60 years old with glioma. The chain carries TRBV27 and TRBJ1-1; D not resolved. The CDR3 here is CASSLGRGAEAFF. In DNA form, the CDR3 reads TGTGCCAGCAGTTTAGGGCGGGGAGCTGAAGCTTTCTTT.